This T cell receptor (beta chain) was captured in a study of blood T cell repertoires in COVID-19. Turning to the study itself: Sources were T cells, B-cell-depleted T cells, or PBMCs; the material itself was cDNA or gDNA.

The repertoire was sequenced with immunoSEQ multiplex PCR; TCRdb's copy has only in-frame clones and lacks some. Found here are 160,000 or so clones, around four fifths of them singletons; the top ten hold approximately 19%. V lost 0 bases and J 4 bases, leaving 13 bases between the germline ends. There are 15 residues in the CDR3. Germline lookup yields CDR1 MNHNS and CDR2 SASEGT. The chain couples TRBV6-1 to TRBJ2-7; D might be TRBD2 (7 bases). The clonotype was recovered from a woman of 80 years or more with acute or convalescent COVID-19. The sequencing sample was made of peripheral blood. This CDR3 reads CASSEARGAVYEQYF. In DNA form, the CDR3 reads TGTGCCAGCAGTGAAGCACGGGGGGCAGTGTACGAGCAGTACTTC.